Listed below are T cell receptor beta chains from one sample, sequenced in a study of T-cell reconstitution after alpha-beta-depleted transplantation in children. TCRdb re-analysed the PCR reads in MiXCR, keeping a single row per CDR3 protein. The data contain 610,000 or so distinct CDR3 sequences, approximately 30% of them singletons. The material was PBMCs, obtained before TCRalphabeta/CD19-depleted stem cell transplant. Receptors were obtained from a boy under three years old with Wiskott-Aldrich syndrome, due to receive a stem cell transplant. CDR3s include the opening cysteine and the closing phenylalanine or tryptophan. D genes are given only for firm matches. Clone sizes are given selectively: once, few, many, or a class where the clone is expanded.

J: TRBJ1-6
length: 19
D: -
size: -
V: TRBV5-1
CDR3: CASSLGAPTSGSYNSPLHF
DNA: TGCGCCAGCAGCTTGGGGGCTCCGACATCTGGCTCCTATAATTCACCCCTCCACTTT

J: TRBJ2-7
length: 14
D: -
size: -
V: TRBV5-1
CDR3: CASSLPSGPYEQYF
DNA: TGCGCCAGCAGCTTACCCAGCGGTCCCTACGAGCAGTACTTC

J: TRBJ2-7
length: 15
D: -
size: few
V: TRBV28
CDR3: CASSSPEGRSYEQYF
DNA: TGTGCCAGCAGTTCCCCGGAGGGCAGGTCCTACGAGCAGTACTTC

J: TRBJ2-7
length: 14
D: -
size: few
V: TRBV5-1
CDR3: CASSLMGHVYEQYF
DNA: TGCGCCAGCAGCTTGATGGGGCACGTCTACGAGCAGTACTTC

J: TRBJ2-3
length: 18
D: TRBD2
size: few
V: TRBV4-2
CDR3: CASSRGTSGLASTDTQYF
DNA: TGTGCCAGCAGCCGCGGGACTAGCGGGCTCGCTAGCACAGATACGCAGTATTTT

J: TRBJ1-1
length: 13
D: -
size: few
V: TRBV20-1
CDR3: CSAIRAESTEAFF
DNA: TGCAGTGCTATCAGGGCGGAGAGCACTGAAGCTTTCTTT

J: TRBJ1-1
length: 17
D: -
size: -
V: TRBV20-1
CDR3: CSARDRRIQLMNTEAFF
DNA: TGCAGTGCTAGAGATCGTCGGATACAGCTTATGAACACTGAAGCTTTCTTT

J: TRBJ1-5
length: 14
D: -
size: -
V: TRBV2
CDR3: CASGWQGSNQPQHF
DNA: TGTGCCAGCGGGTGGCAGGGAAGCAATCAGCCCCAGCATTTT

J: TRBJ2-2
length: 13
D: -
size: -
V: TRBV14
CDR3: CASSQFGTGELFF
DNA: TGTGCCAGCAGCCAATTCGGCACCGGGGAGCTGTTTTTT

J: TRBJ2-7
length: 11
D: -
size: -
V: TRBV3-1
CDR3: CASSQDRRTYF
DNA: TGTGCCAGCAGCCAAGACAGGAGGACGTACTTC

J: TRBJ2-1
length: 15
D: TRBD2
size: few
V: TRBV3-1
CDR3: CASSQDDASGSPQFF
DNA: TGTGCCAGCAGCCAAGATGACGCTAGCGGGAGCCCGCAGTTCTTC

J: TRBJ2-1
length: 20
D: TRBD2
size: few
V: TRBV7-8
CDR3: CASSLAQLAGGLHSYNEQFF
DNA: TGTGCCAGCAGCTTAGCGCAACTAGCGGGAGGGCTCCACTCCTACAATGAGCAGTTCTTC

J: TRBJ2-5
length: 11
D: -
size: many
V: TRBV29-1
CDR3: CSVGWGETQYF
DNA: TGCAGCGTTGGGTGGGGAGAGACCCAGTACTTC

J: TRBJ2-1
length: 15
D: -
size: -
V: TRBV5-1
CDR3: CASSLGGGYNNEQFF
DNA: TGCGCCAGCAGCTTGGGCGGGGGCTACAACAATGAGCAGTTCTTC

J: TRBJ2-1
length: 13
D: -
size: few
V: TRBV19
CDR3: CASSHDRYNEQFF
DNA: TGTGCCAGTAGCCACGACAGGTACAATGAGCAGTTCTTC

J: TRBJ2-7
length: 12
D: -
size: few
V: TRBV5-5
CDR3: CASSFASFEQYF
DNA: TGTGCCAGCAGCTTCGCTTCTTTCGAGCAGTACTTC

J: TRBJ1-5
length: 15
D: -
size: -
V: TRBV4-2
CDR3: CASSQAPASNQPQHF
DNA: TGTGCCAGCAGCCAAGCTCCGGCTAGCAATCAGCCCCAGCATTTT

J: TRBJ1-4
length: 12
D: -
size: -
V: TRBV27
CDR3: CATSDRSEKLFF
DNA: TGTGCCACCTCAGACCGAAGTGAAAAACTGTTTTTT

J: TRBJ2-1
length: 13
D: -
size: few
V: TRBV20-1
CDR3: CSASPTGRNEQFF
DNA: TGCAGTGCTAGCCCCACCGGCAGGAATGAGCAGTTCTTC

J: TRBJ2-6
length: 14
D: -
size: -
V: TRBV20-1
CDR3: CSAMRSSGANVLTF
DNA: TGCAGTGCTATGAGAAGCTCTGGGGCCAACGTCCTGACTTTC

J: TRBJ1-5
length: 14
D: -
size: few
V: TRBV25-1
CDR3: CASSEPGRIQPQHF
DNA: TGTGCCAGCAGTGAACCCGGACGGATCCAGCCCCAGCATTTT

J: TRBJ2-7
length: 16
D: TRBD1
size: -
V: TRBV5-1
CDR3: CASSSPFGQGINEQYF
DNA: TGCGCCAGCAGCTCCCCTTTTGGACAGGGAATCAACGAGCAGTACTTC